This TCR beta chain originates from a study of vaccination effects on CD4 cells after COVID-19 (dated by TCRdb to between 2022 and 2023). As for the study more broadly: Each participant received two doses of an mRNA SARS-CoV-2 vaccine, either BNT162b2 or mRNA-1273. In both COVID-19 convalescent patients and infection-naive vaccine recipients, the study compared SARS-CoV-2 spike-specific CD4+ TCR repertoires from before mRNA vaccination with those from after it. The full study included around nine COVID-19 convalescent patients and a handful of SARS-CoV-2-naive healthy vaccine recipients. Cultures from other donors in the study were sequenced using the Oncomine TCR Beta short-read assay on an Illumina iSeq 100. General conclusions and limits of the study: In healthy vaccine recipients, vaccine-induced clones were almost all SARS-CoV-2 mono-reactive, with only 1 of 255 cross-reactive with common cold coronaviruses. At late post-vaccination timepoints, both infection-induced and vaccine-induced clones showed marked clonal contraction, consistent with waning T cell responses. Only a small number of convalescent patients were included, and no early post-infection timepoints were available, which limited the study.

Library preparation was by the immunoSEQ multiplex PCR assay. DNA from the cultured, isolated CD4+ T cells was subjected to TCR beta CDR3 sequencing. The study's processing was this. Non-productive TCR sequences were removed, reads were trimmed to the CDR3 region, and CDR3s of at least 7 amino acids were retained. The MANAFEST web app was used to identify antigen-specific clonotypes by comparing expansion in peptide wells with expansion in reference cultures. Positive clones required FDR<0.05 expansion versus reference and all other wells, odds ratio above 5, and frequency above 0.1% in two replicate wells. Cross-reactive clonotypes were defined as significantly expanded in SARS-CoV-2 spike wells and in at least one common cold coronavirus spike condition. Using the stringdist R package, CDR3 similarity was measured by Levenshtein distance, and unrooted trees were constructed with ape in R 3.6.1. Here the immuneACCESS table is served through TCRdb, limited to in-frame sequences with V and J called. Missing clones are a known gap in these copies; in checked studies unresolved V genes cover under half, and the rest lacks a known reason. V and J calls and clone size come straight from that table; D and trimming were deduced from the DNA. This sample has approximately 30,000 clones in its table, and 72% of those were observed once. Together, the top ten hold roughly 10% of the sample.

V and J are truncated by 4 bases and 3 bases respectively, leaving an intervening sequence of 19 bases. From cysteine to phenylalanine, the CDR3 is 16 amino acids long. The sequence is cut down to CDR3 DNA, 48 bases in frame from base 1. As encoded in the germline V gene, CDR1 is SGHDT while CDR2 is YYEEEE. In the ViraFEST assay, PBMC were stimulated with viral peptide pools, and antigen-specific CD4+ T cell clonotypes were then identified by expansion using TCR sequencing. After approximately 11 days of culture, CD4+ T cells were isolated with the EasySep CD4+ T cell isolation kit. Negative nucleocapsid antibody results before and after vaccination confirmed that the healthy vaccine recipients had no prior SARS-CoV-2 infection. Some 1.9 million PBMC per well were cultured with about 10 ug/ml peptides in IMDM containing about 5% human AB serum, 10 IU/ml IL-2 and gentamicin. On days 3 and 7, half of the culture medium was replaced with fresh IL-2-containing medium. Each peptide stimulation condition was cultured in triplicate wells unless otherwise noted. PBMC were separated from whole blood using Ficoll-Paque Plus gradient centrifugation and were then either cryopreserved at -140C or used fresh. The overlapping peptide pools covered the spike proteins of SARS-CoV-2 as well as those of the common cold coronaviruses HCoV-NL63, HCoV-OC43 and HCoV-229E. Genomic DNA was extracted from cultured CD4+ T cells with the QIAamp micro DNA kit.

In the case of this clone: The target of this receptor is not known. Base qualities are not at hand, and no much larger clone is one base apart.

The specimen was CD4+ T cells from PBMCs cultured with SARS-CoV-2 spike peptides, collected before COVID-19 vaccination. Taken with the paper, the label for cell subset or site translates to: SARS-CoV-2 spike overlapping peptide pool stimulation. Rearrangement joined TRBV5-6 to TRBJ2-5; D gene: possibly TRBD2, on 5 matching bases. The clonotype originates from a human donor who received a COVID-19 vaccine. The sequenced DNA is TGTGCCAGCAGCCTTTTCCCGACCGGACTTAAAGAGACCCAGTACTTC. Translated, this is CASSLFPTGLKETQYF.